Described below is a single T cell receptor (beta chain) sequence and its context. The antigen remains unidentified. This sample is drawn from a study of shared clonotypes between healthy human individuals. Deletions cut 5 bases from V and 2 bases from J, with 19 bases between. Germline loops: CDR1 SGHVS, CDR2 FQNEAQ. The CDR3 totals 16 residues. Each subset's genomic DNA was split evenly across several immunoSEQ plates. Using immunoSEQ multiplex PCR, the repertoire was profiled, and TCRdb retains in-frame clones only, with some absent. This table has over 2 million clones, 85% to 95% appearing once. Findings of the study overall: Lower generation probabilities were found for non-shared clonotypes than for those shared by all four donors.

V and J are TRBV7-8 and TRBJ2-7; tentatively, D is TRBD2 (7 bases). This sequence was found in a man younger than 35 in good health. Some clones in this sample may be carry-over from other donors' samples. Material for sequencing was naive CD4+ T cells from PBMCs. Stated subset: CD45RA+ positively selected. The CDR3 region has the DNA TGTGCCAGCAGCCTTGGGGGGGCGGGACGCGCCTACGAGCAGTACTTC. Protein sequence: CASSLGGAGRAYEQYF.